This T cell receptor beta chain emerged from a study of blood T cell repertoires in COVID-19 (dated by TCRdb to the early 2020s). For the wider study: The collaborator samples originated in the United States, Italy and Spain and spanned the acute and convalescent phases of COVID-19. The repertoires were released in a freely available public database intended as a resource for research on the immune response to SARS-CoV-2. Deeply sampled blood TCRbeta repertoires from subjects exposed to, actively infected with, or recovered from COVID-19 were included in the dataset. A de-identified subject ID, COVID-19 status, age in years and sex were almost always included in the sample metadata. HLA class I and class II types, where available, came from metadata supplied by the sample provider rather than from assay-based typing. The prospective study material was composed of cDNA or gDNA derived from T cells, B-cell-depleted T cells, or PBMCs. Samples came from the ongoing ImmuneRACE study (first 160 participants) plus 1,254 subjects from 6 global collaborators. Results and caveats for the whole study, not just this receptor: How much clinical and demographic metadata was included differed by source and by participant, and the metadata was provided uncurated.

As concerns this clone: No antigen is known for it. No per-base quality is available; no much larger clone lies one base away.

In the prospective study, participants were 18 to 89 years old, resided in about two dozen geographic areas of the United States, and were enrolled through a virtual design. In the prospective study, participants were assigned to cohorts based on the clinical history participants reported in a screening survey and a study questionnaire. Exposed participants had been in contact, within 2 weeks of entering the study, with a person who had a PCR-confirmed or clinician-diagnosed case of COVID-19. Mobile phlebotomists in the prospective study collected whole blood, serum and a nasopharyngeal or oropharyngeal swab from every participant. Over a roughly 2-month period, participants in the prospective study had the option of providing additional blood draws and questionnaires. Before DNA extraction, blood samples from the prospective study were shipped at room temperature or frozen. CDR3 length: 16 amino acids, cysteine to phenylalanine. CDR3 DNA is the only sequence kept; it has 48 bases, read in frame from the first base. The germline V gene (reference sequence) yields LGHDT for CDR1 and YNNKEL for CDR2. V loses 1 base, J loses 2 bases, and the germline ends lie 13 bases apart.

TCRbeta CDR3 regions were amplified from genomic DNA using the immunoSEQ Assay, a bias-controlled multiplex PCR. The original pipeline was this. The number of nucleated cells in each sample was estimated from the amplification of reference gene primers within the assay. Sequence reads were collapsed and filtered to measure the absolute abundance of every unique TCRbeta CDR3 rearrangement. For each sample, productive Simpson clonality was calculated as the square root of Simpson's diversity index across productive rearrangements. As stored in TCRdb, this immuneACCESS dataset retains in-frame rearrangements with V and J assigned. A fraction of the clones does not appear; measured against another copy, unresolved V genes explain less than half of the discrepancy, and the remainder lacks a known reason. V and J calls and clone size are those listed in that table; D and trimming were worked out from the DNA. The sample table contains under 300,000 clones; only one count was recorded for over 80% of them. 3% to 3.5% of the sample rests with the top ten.

The chain is encoded by TRBV3-1 (or the pseudogene TRBV3-2) joined to TRBJ2-3, with the D gene call left open. The source is a woman between 40 and 50 years old who had been exposed to COVID-19. Source material: PBMCs or T cells enriched from blood (not recorded which). CDR3 protein: CASSQVAYDLTDTQYF. The bases are TGTGCCAGCAGCCAAGTCGCGTACGATCTCACAGATACGCAGTATTTT.